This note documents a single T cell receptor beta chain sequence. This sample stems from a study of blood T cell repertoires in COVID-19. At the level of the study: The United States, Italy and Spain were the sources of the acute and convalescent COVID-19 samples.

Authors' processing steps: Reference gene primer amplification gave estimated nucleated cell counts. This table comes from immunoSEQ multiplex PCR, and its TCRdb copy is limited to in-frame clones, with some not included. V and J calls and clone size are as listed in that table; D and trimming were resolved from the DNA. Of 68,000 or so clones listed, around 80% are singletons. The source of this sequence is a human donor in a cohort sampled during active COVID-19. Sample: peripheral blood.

CDR3 region: CASKWGGSDEQFF. The CDR3 DNA sequence: TGCGCCAGCAAGTGGGGGGGTTCGGATGAGCAGTTCTTC. The chain recombines TRBV5-1 with TRBJ2-1, with 7 positions matching TRBD2. The junction had 8 bases not matched to a gene; V was cut back by 6 bases and J by 8 bases. CDR3 length: 13 residues. Looked up from germline, CDR1 is SGHRS and CDR2 is YFSETQ.